This record covers a single TCR beta chain. In Seattle, patients joined the study during active infection and were tracked longitudinally. As processed by the authors: Quantification of nucleated cells was approximated via reference gene primer amplification. The assay was immunoSEQ multiplex PCR, and TCRdb's table has in-frame clones only and misses some. V, J and clone size derive from that table, while D and trimming were established from the DNA sequence. The sample consists of 200,000 to 250,000 clones, 70% to 90% of them appearing once. This sample is part of a study of blood T cell repertoires in COVID-19. The wider study: The United States, Italy and Spain supplied acute and convalescent COVID-19 samples. The cDNA or gDNA used as material had been derived from T cells, B-cell-depleted T cells, or PBMCs.

The TCR was taken from a man in his fifties or sixties with COVID-19, enrolled during active disease. The material sequenced was peripheral blood.

The CDR3 region has the DNA TGTGCCAGCAGTAAGAGGGTCGGAGTTGAAAAACTGTTTTTT. It is translated as CASSKRVGVEKLFF. The chain couples TRBV2 to TRBJ1-4, with no clear D. The CDR3 runs 14 residues. The ends were cut back, 5 bases at V and 7 bases at J, with 14 bases in the middle. CDR1 and CDR2 (germline): SNHLY, FYNNEI.